This T cell receptor (beta chain) was sequenced for a study of T cells after yellow fever vaccination. Unmatched junction bases numbered 8, after V lost 1 base and J lost 8 bases. Germline CDR1 is GTSNPN and CDR2 is SVGIG (reference sequence). The CDR3 contains 14 residues. As TCR cDNA was made by 5'RACE template switching, a universal primer site and UMIs were added. TCRdb re-called the 5' RACE reads through MiXCR, storing one row per CDR3 protein. The sample has about 260,000 distinct CDR3 sequences, around 5.2% seen once; the top ten hold more than 3%. This clonotype was found many times. The clonotype originates from a man aged 18 to 30 who received the YFV17D yellow fever vaccine. This material consisted of CD4+ T cells sorted from PBMCs, taken on the day of the yellow fever booster vaccination. The gene calls are TRBV30 and TRBJ1-5; 7 positions agree with TRBD1. The CDR3 region is CAWSGRQGFEPQHF. CDR3 bases: TGTGCCTGGAGTGGGCGACAGGGATTTGAGCCCCAGCATTTT.